This T cell receptor (beta chain) was observed in a study of shared clonotypes between healthy human individuals (TCRdb year 2020). In the study overall: A couple of women and a few men aged 18 to 49 years were included in the cohort. Per donor, three plates each were used for CD4 naive and CD4 memory, two for CD8 naive, and one for CD8 memory. To estimate repertoire size and how much clonotype sharing occurs between individuals, the study deeply sequenced the blood TCR repertoires of several healthy adults. Different laboratories and diverse techniques were used to prepare libraries and sequence TCR repertoires, to increase sequencing depth and limit assay-specific biases. Between about 0.8 and 8.9 billion PBMCs per donor were obtained by leukapheresis.

Points the paper makes about the study in general: When a handful of donors were compared, the shared fraction of clonotypes was 5% to 6.5% for naive CD4, roughly 3.3% for naive CD8, 2.3% for memory CD4, and 0.35% to 0.4% for memory CD8. Rarefaction of sorted-subset datasets indicated incomplete sequencing despite the large sequencing depth. Pairwise subsampling indicated that sequencing depth was expected to affect the degree of clonotype sharing among donors. Because the study included only a small number of donors, the genetic and exposure-history diversity represented was limited. Sampling was restricted to blood, and TCR repertoires in tissue are likely to differ from TCR repertoires in blood. Estimated clonotype richness was generally larger for naive than for memory subsets. Compared with non-shared clonotypes, clonotypes shared by all four sorted-subset donors had higher generation probabilities.

CD8 naive samples were obtained by positive selection for CCR7 among CD45RO-negative cells, yielding a CD45RA+CCR7+ population from which TemRA cells were excluded. Donors were healthy HIV-negative adults with no recently reported acute infections or vaccinations. Every donor was a Caucasian adult living in Nashville, Tennessee, USA. After blood collection by leukapheresis, PBMCs were isolated using Ficoll-Histopaque density gradient centrifugation and then cryopreserved in the vapor phase of liquid nitrogen. Analytical flow cytometry was used to check the purity and quantity of every magnetically sorted T cell population. Genomic DNA was isolated from each sorted fraction and quantified by UV absorbance on a Nanodrop 2000c. As to this clone: Its antigen target is currently unknown. One base away there is no much larger clone; base qualities are not given.

Via the germline V gene, CDR1 is MDHEN and CDR2 SYDVKM. From cysteine to phenylalanine, the CDR3 is 15 amino acids long. Just CDR3 DNA is preserved here, 45 bases in frame from base 1. The junction carries 16 bases between V and J, which are trimmed by 5 bases and 2 bases respectively. TCR CDR3 regions were amplified from genomic DNA by multiplex PCR using the deep immunoSEQ assay. Genomic DNA extracted from each cell subset was distributed evenly over all wells of several immunoSEQ 96-well plates, and each plate served as one replicate. Each replicate PCR for sorted subsets received about 0.2 ug genomic DNA, equal to roughly 30,000 T cell genomes. The purified libraries were quantified using a Qubit 3.0 fluorometer, sized with a Bioanalyzer 2100, and then quantified again using the KAPA Library Quantification kit. A separate single-read 150-cycle Illumina NextSeq 550 flow cell was used to sequence each immunoSEQ 96-well plate. The paper's processing steps were these. The immunoSEQ output contained only junctional sequences without quality scores, so filtering could not match that applied to full-length reads. Sequences were annotated with PyIR, a Python wrapper for IgBLAST v1.9, and V/J genes and CDR3 were assigned using IMGT germline references. Reads were removed for weak V/J assignments (E-value above 1e-6), missing CDR3, stop codons, out-of-frame junctions, or ambiguous translated residues. V3J clonotypes were defined by identical inferred V gene, J gene, and CDR3 amino acid sequence. Percentage overlap between repertoires was calculated by dividing the number of shared unique clonotypes by the size of the smaller repertoire. Three approaches were used to assess repertoire richness: RTK rarefaction, the Chao1 estimator, and Recon v2.1 estimates of unobserved clonotypes. Generation probabilities for all TCRbeta clonotypes obtained by the gDNA method from a handful of donors were computed using OLGA. This is the immuneACCESS table as TCRdb keeps it, with only in-frame sequences that have V and J called. A part of the clones is gone; compared with another copy, unresolved V genes explain less than half, and the rest is unexplained. Clone size and V and J calls were adopted from that table, with D and trimming inferred from the DNA. The sample records around 1.9 million clones, around 93% of which are singletons. Of the sample, over 1.5% falls within the top ten clones.

The sequenced sample was naive CD8+ T cells from PBMCs. The sample's cell subset or site label, decoded: CD45RA+CCR7+. The chain joins TRBV28 to TRBJ2-7, and perhaps TRBD1 as D gene, on 6 matching bases. This clonotype originated in a man aged 18 to 30 in good health. Some clones in this sample may be carry-over from other donors' samples. Here is the DNA: TGTGCCAGCAGTCCCGAACCAGGGGTCCCCTACGAGCAGTACTTC. It codes for CASSPEPGVPYEQYF. The full variable domain, completed from the reference TRBV28 and TRBJ2-7 proteins outside the CDR3, reads DVKVTQSSRYLVKRTGEKVFLECVQDMDHENMFWYRQDPGLGLRLIYFSYDVKMKEKGDIPEGYSVSREKKERFSLILESASTNQTSMYLCASSPEPGVPYEQYFGPGTRLTVT.